Below, 2 T cell receptor beta chains from the same sample are listed, as sequenced in a study of T cell changes during pregnancy in multiple sclerosis (dated by TCRdb to between 2018 and 2021). The method was the immunoSEQ multiplex PCR assay. TCRdb's version of the immuneACCESS table is confined to in-frame rearrangements and falls short of the full clone set. An unresolved V gene accounts for under half of the shortfall where checked; the remainder is of unknown origin. For this sample the table gives about 40,000 clones, of which roughly 88% were detected only once. Roughly 5.6% of the sample comes from the top ten. The input for sequencing was peripheral blood, taken in the first trimester of pregnancy. The receptors were sampled from a female donor in good health, enrolled as a control in a pregnancy study.

The chain joins TRBV27 to TRBJ2-7; 9 nucleotides agree with TRBD1. V was pared by 3 bases and J by 3 bases, with 6 bases of the junction left unmatched. The CDR3 covers 15 residues. CDR1 and CDR2 from the germline V gene are MNHEY and SMNVEV (reference sequence). The CDR3 bases are TGTGCCAGCAGTTTTTCCGGGACAGGGTTCTACGAGCAGTACTTC. Encoded protein: CASSFSGTGFYEQYF.

This clone turned up a few times. The chain links TRBV5-1 to TRBJ1-1; D is undetermined. Germline values: CDR1 SGHRS, CDR2 YFSETQ. V lost 0 bases and J 1 base, leaving 7 bases between the germline ends. This CDR3 has 14 residues. The CDR3 nucleotides are TGCGCCAGCAGCTTGGAACAGACGAACACTGAAGCTTTCTTT. It encodes CASSLEQTNTEAFF.